The rows below give T cell receptor beta chains drawn from one sample of a study of breast tumors, draining lymph nodes, adjacent tissues. TCRdb re-called the multiplex PCR reads through MiXCR, storing one row per CDR3 protein. The sample includes approximately 210,000 distinct CDR3 sequences, roughly 32% of them seen just once. The sequenced sample consisted of axillary lymph node tissue. All receptors come from a female donor with breast cancer. Some clones in this sample may be carry-over from other donors' samples. Both conserved end residues are part of each CDR3. A D gene is named only where the DNA matches it firmly. Clone size is given for some rows only: seen once, a few or many times, or a class if the clone is expanded.

many	TRBV27	NA	TRBJ2-7	TGTGCCAGCGGCCGGACAGCTTTAACCTACGAGCAGTACTTC	CASGRTALTYEQYF
many	TRBV4-1	TRBD2	TRBJ2-1	TGCGCCAGCAGCCAAGATTGGGCGGGAGCGAGCTACAATGAGCAGTTCTTC	CASSQDWAGASYNEQFF
NA	TRBV10-2	TRBD2	TRBJ2-3	TGCGCCAGCACACTAGCGGGATCGACTCCGGAGGGCACAGATACGCAGTATTTT	CASTLAGSTPEGTDTQYF
many	TRBV20-1	NA	TRBJ1-6	TGCAGTGCTAGAGATCGGGGGGCAGGGTATAATTCACCCCTCCACTTT	CSARDRGAGYNSPLHF
many	TRBV19	TRBD2	TRBJ2-7	TGTGCCAGTAGTATCTCAATTAGCGGGAGGGCCTACGAGCAGTACTTC	CASSISISGRAYEQYF
many	TRBV6-2/TRBV6-3	TRBD2	TRBJ2-7	TGTGCCAGCAGTTCCGGGACTAGCGGTTGGGACGAGCAGTACTTC	CASSSGTSGWDEQYF
many	TRBV24-1	NA	TRBJ2-5	TGTGCCACCAGTGATTACATGCAAGAGACCCAGTACTTC	CATSDYMQETQYF
many	TRBV9	NA	TRBJ2-3	TGTGCCAGCAGCGATCGCACAGATACGCAGTATTTT	CASSDRTDTQYF
many	TRBV5-8	TRBD1	TRBJ1-2	TGTGCCAGCAGCTCCATGACAGGGGGCACCTATGGCTACACCTTC	CASSSMTGGTYGYTF
NA	TRBV3-1	NA	TRBJ1-5	TGTGCCAGCAGCCAAGGGGGGTTAAGCAATCAGCCCCAGCATTTT	CASSQGGLSNQPQHF
NA	TRBV6-4	TRBD2	TRBJ2-4	TGTGCCAGCAGTGCTTACCAGGCCGGGGAGGGCCTAGACATTCAGTACTTC	CASSAYQAGEGLDIQYF
NA	TRBV9	TRBD2	TRBJ2-3	TGTGCCAGCAGCGTAGATCGACTAGCGGGAGAGTCAGATACGCAGTATTTT	CASSVDRLAGESDTQYF
NA	TRBV6-5	NA	TRBJ1-1	TGTGCCAGCAGTTACCGGCCCCAGGGCACTGAAGCTTTCTTT	CASSYRPQGTEAFF
few	TRBV6-2/TRBV6-3	NA	TRBJ2-6	TGTGCCAGCAGTTACCACGGGACTGGGGCCAACGTCCTGACTTTC	CASSYHGTGANVLTF
NA	TRBV7-3	TRBD2	TRBJ2-1	TGTGCCAGCAGCTCTACTAGCGGGAGGACAACCTACAATGAGCAGTTCTTC	CASSSTSGRTTYNEQFF
NA	TRBV20-1	TRBD2	TRBJ2-3	TGCAGTGCCGGGACTAGCGGGAGGGCACCAGATACGCAGTATTTT	CSAGTSGRAPDTQYF
many	TRBV4-3	NA	TRBJ2-6	TGCGCCAGCAGCCAAGATTTGCGGCTGGTTGGGGCCAACGTCCTGACTTTC	CASSQDLRLVGANVLTF
many	TRBV11-2	NA	TRBJ1-3	TGTGCCAGCAGCTTAGGGGGGGCAGGAGGAAACACCATATATTTT	CASSLGGAGGNTIYF
NA	TRBV27	NA	TRBJ2-1	TGTGCCAGCAGTGCGAACGGCAATGAGCAGTTCTTC	CASSANGNEQFF
NA	TRBV6-4	NA	TRBJ2-3	TGTGCCAGCAGTCCTCAGAGGTCTAGGTACAATGAGCAGTATTTT	CASSPQRSRYNEQYF
NA	TRBV20-1	NA	TRBJ2-3	TGCAGTGCGAGGTACGCAGATACGCAGTATTTT	CSARYADTQYF
NA	TRBV20-1	TRBD2	TRBJ2-7	TGCAGTGCTCGGACTAGCGGGGGCGGCACCGGGGAGCAGTACTTC	CSARTSGGGTGEQYF
many	TRBV20-1	TRBD2	TRBJ2-1	TGCAGTGCTACCACTGGACTAGCGGGAGCGGCGAGCGGTAACAATGGGCAGTTCTTC	CSATTGLAGAASGNNGQFF
many	TRBV5-1	NA	TRBJ2-3	TGCGCCAGCAGCTTGGGGACAGTCACAGATACGCAGTATTTT	CASSLGTVTDTQYF
NA	TRBV11-2	NA	TRBJ2-1	TGTGCCAGCAGCTTAGAGGAGAGCGCGAGGATAAGAGGCAATGAGCAGTTCTTC	CASSLEESARIRGNEQFF
many	TRBV15	NA	TRBJ2-1	TGTGCCACCAGCATCAAGGAGGGGCTAGTACGGCTCTTC	CATSIKEGLVRLF
many	TRBV15	NA	TRBJ2-7	TGTGCCACCAGCTTTCCCGGGACACCGGGGGAGCAGTACTTC	CATSFPGTPGEQYF
NA	TRBV29-1	TRBD2	TRBJ2-5	TGCAGCGTGGGGGGAGGAAGCGGGAGAGGCCAAGAAGAGACCCAGTACTTC	CSVGGGSGRGQEETQYF
many	TRBV3-1	NA	TRBJ2-2	TGTGCCAGCAGCCAACGACCGGGGGCGAACACCGGGGAGCTGTTTTTT	CASSQRPGANTGELFF
many	TRBV5-8	NA	TRBJ2-5	TGTGCCAGCAGCTTGACAGGATTGAAGACCCAGTACTTC	CASSLTGLKTQYF
many	TRBV9	NA	TRBJ1-3	TGTGCCAGCAGCGTAGAGACGGGTGGAAACACCATATATTTT	CASSVETGGNTIYF
many	TRBV5-5	TRBD2	TRBJ2-3	TGTGCCAGCGACTCCGGGGCGGGAGCAGATACGCAGTATTTT	CASDSGAGADTQYF
many	TRBV20-1	TRBD2	TRBJ2-3	TGCAGTGCCGTCCGTAGCGGGAGGGCAGATACGCAGTATTTT	CSAVRSGRADTQYF
once	TRBV29-1	TRBD1	TRBJ1-6	TGCAGTTTATTGGGGGACAGGGGGCTACGCTCACCCCTCCACTTT	CSLLGDRGLRSPLHF
NA	TRBV2	NA	TRBJ1-2	TGTGCCAGCAGTGATATGGCTAGCGGCAGTTTCTATGGCTACACCTTC	CASSDMASGSFYGYTF
once	TRBV15	TRBD2	TRBJ2-5	TGTGCCACCAAGGGGCTAGCGGGAGGTGGTGAGACCCAGTACTTC	CATKGLAGGGETQYF
many	TRBV12-3/TRBV12-4	TRBD1	TRBJ1-6	TGTGCCAGCAGTTACGACAGGGTAAATTCACCCCTCCACTTT	CASSYDRVNSPLHF
once	TRBV2	TRBD1	TRBJ1-6	TGTGCCAGCAGTGTCACAGGGGCAAAATCACCCCTCCACTTT	CASSVTGAKSPLHF
NA	TRBV20-1	TRBD2	TRBJ2-3	TGCAGTGCTAGAGTTCGGAGAGCGGGAAAGGGCCCTACAGATACGCAGTATTTT	CSARVRRAGKGPTDTQYF
NA	TRBV7-9	TRBD1	TRBJ1-2	TGTGCCAGCAGCCGCGTCACAGGGGCTGGAAACACCTTC	CASSRVTGAGNTF
many	TRBV3-1	NA	TRBJ2-1	TGTGCCAGCAGCCAAGCTGGTGGAAACAATGAGCAGTTCTTC	CASSQAGGNNEQFF
many	TRBV5-6	TRBD2	TRBJ2-2	TGTGCCAGCACACTAGCGGGAGAGGCGACGAACACCGGGGAGCTGTTTTTT	CASTLAGEATNTGELFF
NA	TRBV5-1	NA	TRBJ2-7	TGCGCCAGCAGCGAGTCACCGGGGCAAGGCTACTACGAGCAGTACTTC	CASSESPGQGYYEQYF
many	TRBV2	NA	TRBJ2-1	TGTGCCAGTAGAGAGGGAATCGATGAGCAGTTCTTC	CASREGIDEQFF
many	TRBV11-2	TRBD2	TRBJ2-7	TGTGCCAGCAGCTCCCCCGCCAGCGGGAGGGCCCTCAGCTCCTACGAGCAGTACTTC	CASSSPASGRALSSYEQYF
once	TRBV6-1	NA	TRBJ1-1	TGTGCCAGCAGGCTTCGACAGAACACTGAAGCTTTCTTT	CASRLRQNTEAFF
NA	TRBV20-1	TRBD2	TRBJ2-5	TGCAGTGCTGGAACGGGGGGAGAGACCCAGTACTTC	CSAGTGGETQYF
many	TRBV19	NA	TRBJ2-2	TGTGCCAGTAGGAACGCTCCGAACACCGGGGAGCTGTTTTTT	CASRNAPNTGELFF
many	TRBV4-1	NA	TRBJ1-3	TGCGCCAGCAGCCAGGGGCGGGAAGTATATTTT	CASSQGREVYF
many	TRBV7-3	NA	TRBJ1-1	TGTGCCAGCAGCTTGGTCATAGGCACTGAAGCTTTCTTT	CASSLVIGTEAFF
NA	TRBV10-3	NA	TRBJ2-7	TGTGCCATCAGTTTTGCGGAAGCCTACGAGCAGTACTTC	CAISFAEAYEQYF
NA	TRBV7-9	NA	TRBJ2-5	TGTGCCAGCAGCTTAGAGGGGGCAAGGGGGGTGCCCCAGTACTTC	CASSLEGARGVPQYF
many	TRBV2	NA	TRBJ1-5	TGTGCCAGCAGTACTTCCGGGAGAAACCCGCCCCAGCATTTT	CASSTSGRNPPQHF